This TCR beta chain was identified during a study of CD4 and CD8 cells across lung adenocarcinoma regions. Samples came from patients with localized non-small cell lung adenocarcinoma. TCRdb ran MiXCR on the PCR reads and lists one entry per CDR3 protein. Counted here are 9,000 to 13,000 distinct CDR3 sequences, 50% to 65% occurring once; the ten biggest clones make up about 20%. Germline CDR1 is WSHSY and CDR2 is SAAADI. The CDR3 totals 14 residues. This chain uses TRBV10-2 with TRBJ2-5; tentatively, D is TRBD2 (7 bases). The TCR comes from a male donor with lung adenocarcinoma. The CD4 and CD8 labels of this study may be unreliable. Input material: CD4+ T cells from the center of a lung tumor. The CDR3 nucleotides are TGCGCGGGGCTCGGGGGGCGTGCCAAAGAGACCCAGTACTTC. This encodes CAGLGGRAKETQYF.